This T cell receptor beta chain was recovered during a study of cytomegalovirus exposure and HLA in healthy donors. Amplification used 60 Vbeta primers and 13 Jbeta primers. Clones were read by immunoSEQ multiplex PCR, and TCRdb kept only the in-frame ones, dropping some. Altogether about 160,000 clones are present, around 84% being singletons, with the ten largest covering 1.9%. V lost 0 bases, J lost 11 bases, and 4 bases stayed unmatched. Looked up from germline, CDR1 is SGHTA and CDR2 is FQGTGA. This CDR3 region has 12 residues. The study's findings and limits: In a later analysis, across HLA loci, associated TCR counts were highest for DRB1, lowest for HLA-C.

On this clone itself: The antigen is not known.

This sequence was found in a man between 18 and 29 years old in good health and CMV-seronegative. V is TRBV7-3 and J is TRBJ2-7; 7 bases map to TRBD2. The sequenced sample consisted of PBMCs. CDR3 region: CASSLTGGSKYF. As DNA, the CDR3 is TGTGCCAGCAGCTTAACGGGAGGGTCGAAGTACTTC.